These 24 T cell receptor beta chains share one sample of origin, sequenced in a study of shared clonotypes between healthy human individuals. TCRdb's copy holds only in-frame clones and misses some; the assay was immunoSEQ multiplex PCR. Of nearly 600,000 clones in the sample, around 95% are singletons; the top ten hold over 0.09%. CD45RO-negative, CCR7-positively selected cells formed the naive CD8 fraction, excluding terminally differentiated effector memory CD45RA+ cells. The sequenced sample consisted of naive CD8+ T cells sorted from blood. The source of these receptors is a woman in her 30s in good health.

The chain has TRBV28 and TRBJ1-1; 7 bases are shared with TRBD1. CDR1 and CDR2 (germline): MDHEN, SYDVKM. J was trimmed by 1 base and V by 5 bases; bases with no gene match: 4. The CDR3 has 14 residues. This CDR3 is CASSIGTENTEAFF. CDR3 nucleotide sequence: TGTGCCAGCAGTATTGGGACAGAGAACACTGAAGCTTTCTTT.

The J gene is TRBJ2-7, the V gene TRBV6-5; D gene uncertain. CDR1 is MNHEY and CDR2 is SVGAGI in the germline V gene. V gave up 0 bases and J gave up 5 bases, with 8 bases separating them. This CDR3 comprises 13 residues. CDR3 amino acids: CASSYSIGHEQYF. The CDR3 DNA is TGTGCCAGCAGTTACTCAATTGGACACGAGCAGTACTTC.

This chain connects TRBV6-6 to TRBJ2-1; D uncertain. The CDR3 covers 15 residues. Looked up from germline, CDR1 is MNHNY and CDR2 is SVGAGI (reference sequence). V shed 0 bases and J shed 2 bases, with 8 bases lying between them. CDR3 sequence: CASSYSTGAYNEQFF. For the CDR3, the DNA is TGTGCCAGCAGTTACTCGACGGGTGCCTACAATGAGCAGTTCTTC.

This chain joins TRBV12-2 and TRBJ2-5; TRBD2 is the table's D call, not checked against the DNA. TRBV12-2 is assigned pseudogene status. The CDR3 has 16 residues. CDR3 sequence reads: CASRLVVAGASETQYF. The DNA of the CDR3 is TGTGCAAGTCGCTTAGTGGTAGCGGGAGCTTCAGAGACCCAGTACTTC.

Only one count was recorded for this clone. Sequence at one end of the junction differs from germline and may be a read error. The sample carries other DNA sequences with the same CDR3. CDR3 sequence: CASSEGRMNTEAFF. The CDR3 bases are TGTGCCAGCAGTGAAGGCAGGATGAACACTGAGGCTTTCTTT. This sequence joins TRBV2 and TRBJ1-1; D unclear. CDR1 is SNHLY and CDR2 is FYNNEI in the germline V gene. This CDR3 comprises 14 residues. Filled out from reference TRBV2 and TRBJ1-1, the complete variable domain reads EPEVTQTPSHQVTQMGQEVILRCVPISNHLYFYWYRQILGQKVEFLVSFYNNEISEKSEIFDDQFSVERPDGSNFTLKIRSTKLEDSAMYFCASSEGRMNTEAFFGQGTRLTVV.

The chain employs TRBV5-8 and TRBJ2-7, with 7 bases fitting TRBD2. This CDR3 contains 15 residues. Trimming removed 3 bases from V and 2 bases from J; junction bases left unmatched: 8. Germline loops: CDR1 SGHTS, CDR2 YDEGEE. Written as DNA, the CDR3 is TGTGCCAGCAGCTGGGGAGCGGGACCAACCTACGAGCAGTACTTC. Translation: CASSWGAGPTYEQYF.

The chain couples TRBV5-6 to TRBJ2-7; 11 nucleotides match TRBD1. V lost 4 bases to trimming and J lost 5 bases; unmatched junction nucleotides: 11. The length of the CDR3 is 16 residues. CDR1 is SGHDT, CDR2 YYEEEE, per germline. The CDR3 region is CASSLPNGQGAHEQYF. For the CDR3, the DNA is TGTGCCAGCAGCCTACCCAACGGACAGGGGGCCCACGAGCAGTACTTC.

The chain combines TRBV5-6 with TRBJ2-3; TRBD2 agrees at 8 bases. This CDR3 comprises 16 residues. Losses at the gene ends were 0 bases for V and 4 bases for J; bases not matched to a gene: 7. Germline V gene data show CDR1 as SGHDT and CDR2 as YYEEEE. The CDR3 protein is CASSLDQREIPDTQYF. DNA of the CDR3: TGTGCCAGCAGCTTGGATCAGCGGGAGATCCCAGATACGCAGTATTTT.

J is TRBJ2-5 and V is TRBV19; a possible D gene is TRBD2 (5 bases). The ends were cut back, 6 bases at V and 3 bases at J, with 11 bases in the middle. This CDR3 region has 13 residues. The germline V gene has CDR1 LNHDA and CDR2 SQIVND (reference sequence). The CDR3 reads CASRQLEEETQYF. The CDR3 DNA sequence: TGTGCCAGTAGGCAACTAGAGGAAGAGACCCAGTACTTC. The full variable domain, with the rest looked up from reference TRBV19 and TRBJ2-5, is DGGITQSPKYLFRKEGQNVTLSCEQNLNHDAMYWYRQDPGQGLRLIYYSQIVNDFQKGDIAEGYSVSREKKESFPLTVTSAQKNPTAFYLCASRQLEEETQYFGPGTRLLVL.

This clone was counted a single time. The CDR3 nucleotides are TGTGCCAGCAGCTTAGTTCCGGGGGTCGGACCTAATGAAAAACTGTTTTTT. Protein product: CASSLVPGVGPNEKLFF. The rearrangement uses TRBV11-2 and TRBJ1-4, with a possible D match to TRBD1 (5 bases). The CDR3 covers 17 residues. Trimming cost V 1 base and J 3 bases, with 15 bases left between them. CDR1 and CDR2 from the germline V gene are SGHAT and FQNNGV.

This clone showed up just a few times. The CDR3 loop is CASSSPGPRPPGELFF. In nucleotides, the CDR3 is TGTGCCAGCAGTTCGCCGGGACCGCGGCCCCCCGGGGAGCTGTTTTTT. The rearrangement joins TRBV27 to TRBJ2-2; D possibly uses TRBD1 or TRBD2 (5 bases each). The CDR3 covers 16 residues. Per germline, CDR1 MNHEY and CDR2 SMNVEV (reference sequence). V gave up 4 bases and J gave up 6 bases, with 18 bases separating them.

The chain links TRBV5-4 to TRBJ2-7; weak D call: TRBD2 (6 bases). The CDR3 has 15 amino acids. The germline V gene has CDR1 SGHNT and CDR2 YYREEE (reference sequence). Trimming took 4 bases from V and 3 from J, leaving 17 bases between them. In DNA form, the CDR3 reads TGTGCCAGCAGCGGAGGGAATGCTCCGGGCTACGAGCAGTACTTC. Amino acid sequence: CASSGGNAPGYEQYF.

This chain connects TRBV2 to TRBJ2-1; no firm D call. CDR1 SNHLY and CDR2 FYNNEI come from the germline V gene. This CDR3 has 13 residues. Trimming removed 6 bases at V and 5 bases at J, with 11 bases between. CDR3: CASRRDLNNEQFF. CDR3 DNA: TGTGCCAGCAGGCGCGATCTAAACAATGAGCAGTTCTTC. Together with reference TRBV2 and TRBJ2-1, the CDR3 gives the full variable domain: EPEVTQTPSHQVTQMGQEVILRCVPISNHLYFYWYRQILGQKVEFLVSFYNNEISEKSEIFDDQFSVERPDGSNFTLKIRSTKLEDSAMYFCASRRDLNNEQFFGPGTRLTVL.

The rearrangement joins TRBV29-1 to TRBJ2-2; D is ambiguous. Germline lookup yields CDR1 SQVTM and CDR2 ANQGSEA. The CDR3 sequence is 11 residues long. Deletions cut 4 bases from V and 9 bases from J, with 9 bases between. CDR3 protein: CSVVGERELFF. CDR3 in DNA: TGCAGCGTTGTTGGGGAACGGGAGCTGTTTTTT.

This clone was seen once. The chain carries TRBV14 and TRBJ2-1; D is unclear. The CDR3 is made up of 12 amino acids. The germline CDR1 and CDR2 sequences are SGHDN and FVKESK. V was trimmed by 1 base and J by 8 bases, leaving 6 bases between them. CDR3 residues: CASSQVVHEQFF. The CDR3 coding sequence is TGTGCCAGCAGCCAAGTAGTCCATGAGCAGTTCTTC.

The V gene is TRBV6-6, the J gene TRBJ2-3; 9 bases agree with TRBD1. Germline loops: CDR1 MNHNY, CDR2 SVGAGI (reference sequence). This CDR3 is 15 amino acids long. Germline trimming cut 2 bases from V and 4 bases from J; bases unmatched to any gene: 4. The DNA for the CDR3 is TGTGCCAGCAGTTACCGGGACAGGGTGGCAGATACGCAGTATTTT. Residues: CASSYRDRVADTQYF.

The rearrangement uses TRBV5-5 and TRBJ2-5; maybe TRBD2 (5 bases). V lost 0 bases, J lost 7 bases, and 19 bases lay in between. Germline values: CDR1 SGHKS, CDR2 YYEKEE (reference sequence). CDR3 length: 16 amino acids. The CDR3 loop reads CASSLVWRASFVTQYF. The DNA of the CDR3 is TGTGCCAGCAGCTTGGTGTGGCGGGCCTCTTTCGTGACCCAGTACTTC.

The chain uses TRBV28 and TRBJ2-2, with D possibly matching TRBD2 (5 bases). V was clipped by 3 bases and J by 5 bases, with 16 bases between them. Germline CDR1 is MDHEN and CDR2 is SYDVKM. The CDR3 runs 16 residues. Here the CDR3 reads CASSLLATQATGELFF. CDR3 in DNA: TGTGCCAGCAGTTTGTTAGCGACCCAGGCGACCGGGGAGCTGTTTTTT.

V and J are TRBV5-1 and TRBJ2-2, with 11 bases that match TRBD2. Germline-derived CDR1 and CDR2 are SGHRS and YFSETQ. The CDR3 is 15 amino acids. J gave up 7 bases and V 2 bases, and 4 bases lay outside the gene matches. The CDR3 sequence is CASSLLAGEVGELFF. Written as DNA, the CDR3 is TGCGCCAGCAGCTTACTAGCGGGAGAGGTCGGGGAGCTGTTTTTT.

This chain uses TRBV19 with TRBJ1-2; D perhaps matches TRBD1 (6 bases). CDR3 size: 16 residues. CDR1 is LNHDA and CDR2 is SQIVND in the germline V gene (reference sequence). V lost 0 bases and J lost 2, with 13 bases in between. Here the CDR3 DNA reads TGTGCCAGTAGTATAGATATAGGACAGAAGAACTATGGCTACACCTTC. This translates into CASSIDIGQKNYGYTF.

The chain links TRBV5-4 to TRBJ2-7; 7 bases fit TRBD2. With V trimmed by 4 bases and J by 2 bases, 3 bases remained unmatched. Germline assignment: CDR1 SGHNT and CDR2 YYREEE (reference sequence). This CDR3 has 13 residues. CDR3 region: CASSGDYPYEQYF. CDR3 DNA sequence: TGTGCCAGCAGCGGGGACTACCCCTACGAGCAGTACTTC.

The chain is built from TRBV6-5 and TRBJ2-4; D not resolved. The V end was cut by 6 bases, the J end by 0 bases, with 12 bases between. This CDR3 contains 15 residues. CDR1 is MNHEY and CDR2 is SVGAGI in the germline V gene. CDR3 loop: CASSGWSLAKNIQYF. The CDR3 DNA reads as TGTGCCAGCAGCGGATGGTCTCTAGCCAAAAACATTCAGTACTTC.

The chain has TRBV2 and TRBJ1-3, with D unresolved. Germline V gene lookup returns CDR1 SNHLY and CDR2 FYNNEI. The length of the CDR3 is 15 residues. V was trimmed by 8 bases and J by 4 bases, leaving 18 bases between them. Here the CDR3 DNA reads TGTGCCAGCGTCCGCGCCGGTGGGTCCGGAAACACCATATATTTT. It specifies CASVRAGGSGNTIYF.

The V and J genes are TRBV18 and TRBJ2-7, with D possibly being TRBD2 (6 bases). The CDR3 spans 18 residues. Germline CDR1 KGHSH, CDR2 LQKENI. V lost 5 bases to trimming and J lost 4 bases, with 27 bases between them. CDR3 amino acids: CASSSGTPLQVGFYEQYF. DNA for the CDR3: TGTGCCAGCTCATCCGGGACTCCGCTCCAAGTGGGATTTTACGAGCAGTACTTC.